This paragraph covers one T cell receptor (beta chain) sequence. V dropped 5 bases and J dropped 8; count of bases not matched to a gene: 3. In germline, CDR1 is SGHTA, CDR2 FQGNSA. This CDR3 is 14 amino acids long. The record originates from a study of blood T cell repertoires in COVID-19. Across the study: Acute and convalescent COVID-19 specimens originated in the United States, Italy and Spain. The cDNA or gDNA used as material had been derived from T cells, B-cell-depleted T cells, or PBMCs.

How the authors handled the data: Estimates of nucleated cell counts were drawn from the amplification of reference gene primers. Repertoires were generated with immunoSEQ multiplex PCR, while TCRdb's copy carries only in-frame clones and drops some. The V and J calls and the clone size are those of that table, but D and trimming were determined from the DNA. The profile shows approximately 150,000 clones, 80% to 90% of them singletons. Sequenced sample: peripheral blood. The J gene is TRBJ1-6, the V gene TRBV7-2; 10 bases agree with TRBD1. The sequence came from a human donor with acute or convalescent COVID-19. The donor label of this sample is uncertain. The chain's CDR3 is CASSTTGGDSPLHF. CDR3 bases: TGTGCCAGCAGCACGACAGGGGGCGATTCACCCCTCCACTTT.